This is a list of T cell receptor beta chains from one sample in a study of blood T cell repertoires in COVID-19. TCRdb's table, derived via immunoSEQ multiplex PCR, lists solely in-frame clones and lacks some. This sample has about 200,000 clones, with roughly 89% found just once. Sequenced material: peripheral blood. These receptor sequences come from a man aged 60 to 75 who had recovered from COVID-19. Each CDR3 is given with its conserved first and last residue. A D gene is named only where the DNA matches it firmly. A clone size is listed for some rows: how often the clone was seen (once, few, many), or a class if it is expanded.

d_call: .; v_call: TRBV9; clone_size: .; j_call: TRBJ1-3; cdr3_nt: TGTGCCAGCAGCGTAGCAGGGGCACCCGGAAACACCATATATTTT; cdr3_aa: CASSVAGAPGNTIYF
d_call: TRBD1; v_call: TRBV20-1; clone_size: .; j_call: TRBJ1-1; cdr3_nt: TGCAGTGCTAGTGGGGACAGGGGACAGAACACTGAAGCTTTCTTT; cdr3_aa: CSASGDRGQNTEAFF
d_call: TRBD1; v_call: TRBV5-1; clone_size: .; j_call: TRBJ2-7; cdr3_nt: TGCGCCAGCACGACAGGGGTGGGTTACGAGCAGTACTTC; cdr3_aa: CASTTGVGYEQYF
d_call: TRBD1; v_call: TRBV6-6; clone_size: .; j_call: TRBJ2-5; cdr3_nt: TGTGCCAGCAAGGCAGGGGGCCGGGAGACCCAGTACTTC; cdr3_aa: CASKAGGRETQYF
d_call: .; v_call: TRBV4-2; clone_size: .; j_call: TRBJ2-6; cdr3_nt: TGTGCCAGCAGCCAAGTCCAAACAACAGGGACTGGGGCCAACGTCCTGACTTTC; cdr3_aa: CASSQVQTTGTGANVLTF
d_call: TRBD1; v_call: TRBV7-3; clone_size: .; j_call: TRBJ2-1; cdr3_nt: TGTGCCAGCAGCTTAATCTCCGACAGGGGGCAAAGCTCCTACAATGAGCAGTTCTTC; cdr3_aa: CASSLISDRGQSSYNEQFF
d_call: .; v_call: TRBV4-3; clone_size: once; j_call: TRBJ1-2; cdr3_nt: TGCGCCAGCAGCCAAGATCGCCCCCTTACAGGGTACGGCTACACCTTC; cdr3_aa: CASSQDRPLTGYGYTF
d_call: TRBD1; v_call: TRBV27; clone_size: .; j_call: TRBJ2-1; cdr3_nt: TGTGCCAGCAGTTTATCAATGGTAAGGGCAGGGGGCGCGGATAATGAGCAGTTCTTC; cdr3_aa: CASSLSMVRAGGADNEQFF
d_call: TRBD2; v_call: TRBV7-6; clone_size: .; j_call: TRBJ2-2; cdr3_nt: TGTGCCAGCACCCGAGGACTAGCGGGGGGGCCGCGGGAGCTGTTTTTT; cdr3_aa: CASTRGLAGGPRELFF
d_call: .; v_call: TRBV27; clone_size: .; j_call: TRBJ1-4; cdr3_nt: TGTGCCAGCAGTAAAGGGAGTAACAATGAAAAACTGTTTTTT; cdr3_aa: CASSKGSNNEKLFF
d_call: .; v_call: TRBV9; clone_size: .; j_call: TRBJ1-3; cdr3_nt: TGTGCCAGCAGCGTAGCACACGCGGGTGGACAGAACTCTGGAAACACCATATATTTT; cdr3_aa: CASSVAHAGGQNSGNTIYF
d_call: TRBD1; v_call: TRBV7-6; clone_size: .; j_call: TRBJ1-2; cdr3_nt: TGTGCCAGCAGCTTTGGACAGGGGACGTATGGCTACACCTTC; cdr3_aa: CASSFGQGTYGYTF
d_call: .; v_call: TRBV10-3; clone_size: .; j_call: TRBJ2-1; cdr3_nt: TGTGCCATCAGTGTAGGGGAACCCTCCTACAATGAGCAGTTCTTC; cdr3_aa: CAISVGEPSYNEQFF
d_call: .; v_call: TRBV14; clone_size: .; j_call: TRBJ1-6; cdr3_nt: TGTGCCAGCAGCCAAGAACTTGGACAGAGCTCCTATAATTCACCCCTCCACTTT; cdr3_aa: CASSQELGQSSYNSPLHF